The 3 T cell receptor beta chains reported below all come from one sample, sequenced in a study of tumor-infiltrating lymphocytes in oesophageal squamous cell carcinoma. MiXCR, run by TCRdb on the PCR reads, gives a single entry per CDR3 protein. The repertoire has 20,000 or so distinct CDR3 sequences, 35% to 50% of them found once; the top ten carry about 10%. Sequenced input: normal esophageal tissue next to the tumor. These receptors originate from a male donor with esophageal squamous cell carcinoma.

This chain links TRBV7-6 with TRBJ2-5; 8 bases agree with TRBD1. The CDR3 has 14 residues. CDR1 is SGHVS, CDR2 FNYEAQ, per germline. V trimming: 9 bases; J trimming: 5 bases; junction bases outside the gene matches: 11. CDR3 protein: CASIPGQAWETQYF. In nucleotides, the CDR3 is TGTGCCAGTATACCGGGACAGGCATGGGAGACCCAGTACTTC.

In its sample, this clonotype was seen once. J is TRBJ1-2 and V is TRBV6-1; 9 nucleotides line up with TRBD1. V shed 7 bases and J 4 bases; nucleotides not matched to a gene: 16. Germline CDR1 MNHNS, CDR2 SASEGT. The CDR3 is 17 residues long. In nucleotides, the CDR3 is TGTGCCAGCAAGCAATGGGACAGGGTAGTATCCCCCTATGGCTACACCTTC. Translation gives CASKQWDRVVSPYGYTF.

The chain combines TRBV10-3 with TRBJ1-2; unclear D gene. Germline CDR1 ENHRY, CDR2 SYGVKD. Trimming removed 6 bases from V and 0 bases from J, with 8 bases in between. CDR3 length: 13 amino acids. CDR3 coding DNA: TGTGCCATCAGAGGAGATCCTAACTATGGCTACACCTTC. It codes for CAIRGDPNYGYTF.